This entry is about one TCR beta chain. Its cognate antigen has yet to be identified. Nothing much larger sits one base from this clone, and base qualities are not available. The trim is 3 bases for V and 6 bases for J, with a gap of 19 bases between the germline ends. In the germline V gene, CDR1 corresponds to SGDLS and CDR2 to YYNGEE. The CDR3 spans 16 residues, from the cysteine through the phenylalanine. The sequence is cut down to CDR3 DNA, 48 bases in frame from base 1. The approximately 40 donors, aged about 6 to 95 years, were systemically healthy Caucasian individuals from Russia. Approximately 11 milliliters of peripheral blood were drawn from each donor into EDTA-treated Vacutainer tubes. Ficoll-Paque density-gradient centrifugation was used to isolate PBMCs, with at least 7 million obtained per sample. Total RNA, at least 5.5 micrograms per sample, was extracted from PBMCs with Trizol reagent. The percentages of naive CD45RAhigh/CD27high T cells were determined by flow cytometry on a PBMC aliquot from every donor.

The data were obtained in a study of blood T cells in healthy people across ages (dated by TCRdb to the mid-2010s). Regarding the study in general: In model experiments, template switching captured roughly one uniquely barcoded TCR beta cDNA molecule for every two T cells. The study measured age-related changes in TCR beta repertoire diversity using deep sequencing normalized with unique cDNA molecular identifiers. The donors were divided into four age groups: young (average around 17 years), middle-aged (almost 40), aged (approximately 64) and long-lived (roughly 82). Donors of different ages were randomly distributed across sequencing lanes to avoid experimental bias. Two additional independent replicas of 1 million unique cDNA reads from the same blood draw were analyzed for two donors (one aged 18 to 30 and one aged 80 or older).

The library was built by means of 5' RACE. Instrument used: Illumina HiSeq 2500. A second PCR of about 6 to 11 cycles was performed with a sample-barcoded 5' primer and a J-beta primer mix. A unique molecular identifier was introduced onto each TCR beta cDNA molecule by a template-switch 5' adaptor carrying 12 random nucleotides. Each sample yielded at least 2.5 million CDR3-containing paired-end reads. The Mint cDNA synthesis kit, primed by a TRBC-specific oligonucleotide, was used to synthesize first-strand cDNA from all RNA. Following uracil-DNA glycosylase treatment, a first 18-cycle PCR with universal primers M1SS and BC2_uni_R was performed on all cDNA. In the original analysis: Each sample was normalized by randomly selecting 1 million high-quality reads, each carrying a distinct molecular identifier. Instead of being binned into consensus sequences, reads with shared molecular identifiers were discarded. MiTCR, with a Q25 quality threshold and the strictest error-elimination algorithm, was used for CDR3 identification, clonotype clustering and error correction. Lower-bound total TCR beta diversity was estimated with a nonparametric unseen species model using Euler transformation. The public reads were quality trimmed at Q25 with fastp and then assembled into clones with MiXCR by TCRdb, keeping productive beta chains. Every entry covers one CDR3 protein and lists the most common genes and DNA from its rows. V and J calls and clone size were set by TCRdb, not the authors. Within this sample are 780,000 or so distinct CDR3 sequences, with approximately 53% of them counted one time only. The ten largest clones take up around 24% of the sample.

Here is what the overall study found, with its caveats: A strong correlation was found between observed TCR beta diversity and the percentage of naive T cells measured by flow cytometry. Compared with the aged group, more naive CD4+ T cells, fewer expanded clones and increased TCR diversity were shown by the long-lived group, suggesting age selection. As age increased, observed TCR beta diversity per million T cells dropped in a roughly linear way, and a significant reduction was already evident by age 40. Because the CMV infection status of the donors was unknown, age-related changes in expanded clonotypes may potentially have been confounded. Since profiling was done on bulk unsorted PBMCs, naive and antigen-experienced compartments could not be conclusively compared. Estimates of total diversity based on one million sequenced T cells were regarded as lower bounds and as underestimates.

Rearrangement joined TRBV9 to TRBJ2-1, with the D gene not confidently named. The sequenced material came from blood. The receptor was derived from a man aged 40-55 years in good health. The DNA sequence reads TGTGCCAGCAGCGCCAAAAGTTCGGGTATTTTCAATGAGCAGTTCTTC. Its protein is CASSAKSSGIFNEQFF. When the CDR3 is completed using the reference TRBV9 and TRBJ2-1 genes on either side, the full variable domain is DSGVTQTPKHLITATGQRVTLRCSPRSGDLSVYWYQQSLDQGLQFLIQYYNGEERAKGNILERFSAQQFPDLHSELNLSSLELGDSALYFCASSAKSSGIFNEQFFGPGTRLTVL.